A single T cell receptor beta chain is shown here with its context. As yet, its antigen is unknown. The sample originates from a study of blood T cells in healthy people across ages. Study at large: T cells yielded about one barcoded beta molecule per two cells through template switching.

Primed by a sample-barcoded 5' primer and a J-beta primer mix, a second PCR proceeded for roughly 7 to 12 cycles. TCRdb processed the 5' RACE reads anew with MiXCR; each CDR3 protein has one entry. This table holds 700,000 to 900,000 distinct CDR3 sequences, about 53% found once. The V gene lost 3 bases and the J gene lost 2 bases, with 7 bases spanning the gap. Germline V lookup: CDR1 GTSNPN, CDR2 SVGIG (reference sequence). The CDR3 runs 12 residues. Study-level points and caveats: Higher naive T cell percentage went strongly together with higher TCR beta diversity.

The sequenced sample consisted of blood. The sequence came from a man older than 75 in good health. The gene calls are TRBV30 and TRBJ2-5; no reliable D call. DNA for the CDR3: TGTGCCTGGAGGGTGTCACAAGAGACCCAGTACTTC. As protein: CAWRVSQETQYF.